This record covers a single TCR beta chain. J was trimmed by 0 bases and V by 7 bases; bases with no gene match: 9. The CDR3 runs 17 residues. Germline assignment: CDR1 WSHSY and CDR2 SAAADI. This specimen comes from a study of blood T cell repertoires in COVID-19. Study background: Researchers got acute and convalescent COVID-19 samples from the United States, Italy and Spain.

In the authors' methods: Reference gene primer amplification gave nucleated cell count estimates. The assay was immunoSEQ multiplex PCR, and TCRdb's table has in-frame clones only and misses some. V, J and clone size are taken as reported in that table, and D and trimming were inferred from the DNA itself. The sample shows roughly 230,000 clones, 65% to 90% of them seen only once. The material sequenced was peripheral blood. The V call is TRBV10-2, the J call TRBJ2-6, with TRBD1 identical over 7 bases. The receptor comes from a woman aged 45-65 years with acute or convalescent COVID-19. The CDR3 DNA is TGCGCCAGCAACACAGGGGAGTCTTTCTCTGGGGCCAACGTCCTGACTTTC. It is translated as CASNTGESFSGANVLTF.